This T cell receptor (beta chain) was obtained from a study of shared clonotypes between healthy human individuals. General study findings and limits: Blood was the sole source, and tissue repertoires probably differ.

The protocol was immunoSEQ multiplex PCR, while the TCRdb copy is restricted to in-frame clones and leaves out a portion. Of approximately 440,000 clones detected, approximately 71% appear once; the ten largest clones hold about 11%. This clone was seen a few times. Its antigen is as yet unknown. Sequenced sample: PBMCs. This receptor was identified in a woman in her thirties or forties in good health. Some clones in this sample may be carry-over from other donors' samples.

The CDR3 DNA sequence: TGCGCCAGCAGCTTGGCCGAGATAGCGGGAGGAACCGGGGAGCTGTTTTTT. Translating gives CASSLAEIAGGTGELFF. The chain links TRBV5-1 to TRBJ2-2; 10 bases line up with TRBD2. CDR1 and CDR2 from the germline V gene are SGHRS and YFSETQ. The CDR3 is 17 amino acids. Losses at the gene ends were 0 bases for V and 5 bases for J; bases not matched to a gene: 7.